The source of this T cell receptor (beta chain) is a study of CD8+ T cells in alopecia areata (dated by TCRdb to 2017 to 2018). With respect to the entire study: Treated patients were enrolled in an open-label pilot trial of oral tofacitinib at 5 to 10 mg twice daily for moderate-to-severe alopecia areata. Patients received tofacitinib for 6 to 18 months and were then followed off drug for 6 months to check for delayed response and recurrence. For the treated patients, the SALT score, which quantifies what percentage of scalp surface area is affected, served as the measure of disease severity. High-throughput TCRbeta sequencing was used to examine T cell clonal expansion in alopecia areata in both the C3H/HeJ mouse model and human patients. Human TCRbeta sequencing covered scalp tissue and sorted CD4+ and CD8+ peripheral blood T cells from patchy and totalis/universalis alopecia areata patients and healthy controls. Patients on tofacitinib were biopsied at baseline and after 4 and 24 weeks of treatment, and several of the patients also had a later scalp biopsy. Clonality in the scalp was compared among normal scalp (n=4), patchy alopecia areata scalp (n=8), and alopecia totalis/universalis scalp (n=8). RNA was obtained with the PAXgene miRNA kit for fixed scalp, the miRNeasy kit for PBMCs, and the RNeasy kit for mouse skin. TCRbeta CDR3 regions were amplified by immunoSEQ multiplex PCR with 35 Vbeta forward and 13 Jbeta reverse primers.

Trimming takes 2 bases from V and 4 bases from J, and the germline ends sit 15 bases apart. CDR1 MNHNS and CDR2 SASEGT were looked up in the germline V gene. Taken from cysteine to phenylalanine, the CDR3 has 15 residues. Only the CDR3 DNA is retained, 45 bases long and in frame from the first base. Interpreted using the paper, the treatment or condition label stands for: oral pan-JAK inhibitor, 5-10 mg twice daily. From alopecia areata patients, peripheral blood was collected along with lesional scalp punch biopsies. After PBMCs were isolated by density centrifugation and stained for CD3, CD4 and CD8, a FACSAria was used to sort CD4+ and CD8+ T cells. Libraries came from the immunoSEQ multiplex PCR assay. To provide template for TCR sequencing, every sample had RNA extracted and reverse transcribed into cDNA. First-strand cDNA was synthesized using SuperScript III with a 2:1 mix of oligo-dT and random hexamers. A synthetic immune receptor repertoire was used to gauge amplification bias, and whatever bias remained was removed computationally. Per the source publication's procedure: Raw reads were preprocessed to remove errors, and CDR3 was defined by IMGT conventions from the conserved cysteine to phenylalanine. Clonality was computed as 1 minus the Shannon entropy, with the entropy normalized by log2 of the number of productive unique TCRs. Scalp TCRbeta sequences were cross-referenced with sorted blood CD4 and CD8 repertoires so that the CD4 or CD8 identity of scalp clones could be inferred. The table was pulled from immuneACCESS by TCRdb, which kept in-frame rearrangements only. Such tables lose some clones; where checked, under half of the loss comes from unresolved V genes, and the rest has no known cause. V, J and clone size reflect that table, while D and trimming were determined from the DNA. The sample profile shows 150,000 to 200,000 clones; about 54% of them were found once. The ten largest clones take up 16% of the sample.

In regard to this clone: Its antigen target is currently unknown. No base quality values were provided; no much bigger clone lies one nucleotide off.

The full study reports these points: Because the treated cohort was small and had just a single nonresponder, larger studies are needed to establish links between baseline CD8+ expansion and response. Unlike mouse skin, which is dominated by gammadelta T cells, normal human skin has resident alphabeta T cells that are also sequenced, and this complicates analysis of the scalp TCR repertoire. During tofacitinib treatment, many expanded lesional clones remained in scalp and blood, and this persistence may partly explain relapse after treatment is stopped. TCR sequences shared between patients were less clear than in mice, possibly partly because of HLA diversity in the patient population. Higher clonality and more expanded CD8+ clones were observed in lesional scalp than in normal scalp, particularly in alopecia totalis/universalis, a finding suggestive of antigenic drive. Tofacitinib significantly lowered scalp clonality and the number of expanded CD8+ clones among the top 100 scalp clones.

The sample here was CD4+ T cells sorted from blood, taken at approximately week 61, from a patient treated with tofacitinib. The chain was built from TRBV6-1 and TRBJ2-7, with the D gene too uncertain to name. This receptor was identified in a human donor with alopecia areata. This receptor has the CDR3 CASSERAADLYEQYF. The DNA sequence is as follows: TGTGCCAGCAGTGAAAGGGCGGCCGACTTATACGAGCAGTACTTC.